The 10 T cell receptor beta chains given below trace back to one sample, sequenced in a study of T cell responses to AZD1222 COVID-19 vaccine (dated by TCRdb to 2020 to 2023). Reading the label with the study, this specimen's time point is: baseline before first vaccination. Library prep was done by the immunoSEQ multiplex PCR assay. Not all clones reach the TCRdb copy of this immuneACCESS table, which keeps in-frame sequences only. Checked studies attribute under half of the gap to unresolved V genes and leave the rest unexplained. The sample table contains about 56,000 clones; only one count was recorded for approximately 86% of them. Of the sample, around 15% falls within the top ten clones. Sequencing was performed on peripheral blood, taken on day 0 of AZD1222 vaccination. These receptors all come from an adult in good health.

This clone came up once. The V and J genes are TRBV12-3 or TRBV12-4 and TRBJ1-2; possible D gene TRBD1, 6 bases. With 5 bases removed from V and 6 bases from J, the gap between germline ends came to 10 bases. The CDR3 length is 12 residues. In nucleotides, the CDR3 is TGTGCCAGCAGTCAGAGGACAGATGGCTACACCTTC. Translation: CASSQRTDGYTF.

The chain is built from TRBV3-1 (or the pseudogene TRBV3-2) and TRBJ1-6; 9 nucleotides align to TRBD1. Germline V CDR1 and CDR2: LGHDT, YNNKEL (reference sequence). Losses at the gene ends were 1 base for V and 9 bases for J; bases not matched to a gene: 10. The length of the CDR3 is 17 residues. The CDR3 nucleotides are TGTGCCAGCAGCCAAGGGGGACAGGGAGGGTTAGGTTCACCCCTCCACTTT. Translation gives CASSQGGQGGLGSPLHF.

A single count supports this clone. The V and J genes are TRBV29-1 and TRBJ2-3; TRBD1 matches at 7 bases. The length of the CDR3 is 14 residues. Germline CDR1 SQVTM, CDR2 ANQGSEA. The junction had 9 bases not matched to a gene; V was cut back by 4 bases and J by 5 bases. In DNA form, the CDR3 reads TGCAGCGTTGCGACAGGGCAGGGGAAAGATACGCAGTATTTT. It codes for CSVATGQGKDTQYF.

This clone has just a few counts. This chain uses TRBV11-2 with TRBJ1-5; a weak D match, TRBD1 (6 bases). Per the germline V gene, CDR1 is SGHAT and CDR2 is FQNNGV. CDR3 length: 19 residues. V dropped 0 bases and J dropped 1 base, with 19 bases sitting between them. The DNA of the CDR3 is TGTGCCAGCAGCTTAGAAGAGTACGGAAAGGGGGACAGCAATCAGCCCCAGCATTTT. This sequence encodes CASSLEEYGKGDSNQPQHF.

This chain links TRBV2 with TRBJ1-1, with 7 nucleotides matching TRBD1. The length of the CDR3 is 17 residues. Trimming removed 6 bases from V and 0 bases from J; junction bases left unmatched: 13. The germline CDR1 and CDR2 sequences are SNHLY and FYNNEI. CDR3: CASSAAGDSSMNTEAFF. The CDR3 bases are TGTGCCAGCAGCGCCGCCGGGGACAGCTCAATGAACACTGAAGCTTTCTTT.

In DNA, the CDR3 is TGTGCCAGCAGCCAGGGGACCGACTATGGCTACACCTTC. Its protein is CASSQGTDYGYTF. V is TRBV28 and J is TRBJ1-2; possibly TRBD1 for D (6 bases). Germline V gene data show CDR1 as MDHEN and CDR2 as SYDVKM. V lost 6 bases and J lost 3, with 11 bases in between. The CDR3 loop spans 13 amino acids.

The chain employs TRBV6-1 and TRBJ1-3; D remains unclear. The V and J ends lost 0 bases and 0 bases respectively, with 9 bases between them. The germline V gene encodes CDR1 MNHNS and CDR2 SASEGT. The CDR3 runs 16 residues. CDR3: CASSEARGISGNTIYF. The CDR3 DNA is TGTGCCAGCAGTGAAGCGCGGGGAATCTCTGGAAACACCATATATTTT.

As DNA, the CDR3 is TGTGCCAGCAGCCTACAAGGGGAGGAGACCCAGTACTTC. Amino acids: CASSLQGEETQYF. This chain links TRBV27 with TRBJ2-5; perhaps D is TRBD1 or TRBD2 (5 bases each). The CDR3 loop spans 13 amino acids. CDR1 is MNHEY and CDR2 is SMNVEV in the germline V gene (reference sequence). V dropped 6 bases and J dropped 5 bases, with 13 bases sitting between them.

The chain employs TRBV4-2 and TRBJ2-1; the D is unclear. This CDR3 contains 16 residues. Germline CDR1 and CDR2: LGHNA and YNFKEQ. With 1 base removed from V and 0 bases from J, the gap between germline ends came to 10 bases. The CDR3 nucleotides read TGTGCCAGCAGCCAAGGGTCAGGCACCTCCTACAATGAGCAGTTCTTC. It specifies CASSQGSGTSYNEQFF.

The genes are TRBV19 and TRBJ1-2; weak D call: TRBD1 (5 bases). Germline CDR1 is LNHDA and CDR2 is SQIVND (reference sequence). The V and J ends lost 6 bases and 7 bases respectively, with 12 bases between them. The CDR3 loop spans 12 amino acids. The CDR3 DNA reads TGTGCCAGTAGCTCTACCGGGGGTGGCTACACCTTC. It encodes CASSSTGGGYTF.